The source of this T cell receptor beta chain is a study of monozygotic twins with inflammatory bowel disease. Study-wide results and limits: There were differing immunosuppressive treatments, which may have added variability to patient repertoires.

For every donor, one blood sample of approximately 2.6 ml was drawn. From whole blood, total RNA was isolated without any sorting of T cells. Two rounds of nested PCR, of 16 and 9 cycles, were run on TCRalpha and TCRbeta cDNA. TCRdb re-called the 5' RACE reads; one entry per CDR3 protein, DNA not given. The sample has some 150,000 distinct CDR3 sequences. Germline lookup yields CDR1 SGHTA and CDR2 FQGTGA. This CDR3 contains 14 residues. As concerns this clonotype: Its antigen remains unidentified.

This receptor was obtained from a human donor with ulcerative colitis or Crohn's disease, or a healthy co-twin of an affected twin (not recorded which). Sequencing was performed on blood. The rearrangement joins TRBV7-3 to TRBJ2-2. The CDR3 sequence is CASSLLRNTGELFF.